One and the same sample provided the 6 T cell receptor beta chains below, sequenced in a study of blood T cell repertoires in COVID-19. Data came from immunoSEQ multiplex PCR; TCRdb stores just in-frame clones and leaves some out. There are 450,000 to 500,000 clones in the sample; approximately 83% occur only once, and 3.2% lies in the top ten. The sequencing sample was made of peripheral blood. Receptor source: a human donor in a cohort sampled during active COVID-19.

This clone was seen once. The rearrangement links TRBV12-3 or TRBV12-4 to TRBJ1-1; a possible D gene is TRBD1 (5 bases). CDR3 length: 12 amino acids. Trimming stripped 3 bases from V and 7 bases from J, with 9 bases between. The CDR3 is CASSFTRVEAFF. CDR3 nucleotide sequence: TGTGCCAGCAGTTTTACCAGGGTTGAAGCTTTCTTT.

CDR3 amino acids: CATSERALYF. CDR3 DNA: TGTGCCACCTCGGAGCGCGCTTTGTACTTC. The chain combines TRBV10-3 with TRBJ2-7; D uncertain. V shed 10 bases and J shed 12 bases, with 16 bases lying between them. Germline CDR1 ENHRY, CDR2 SYGVKD. The CDR3 runs 10 residues.

The chain uses TRBV15 and TRBJ1-1; 9 positions agree with TRBD1. Germline trimming cut 4 bases from V and 1 base from J; bases unmatched to any gene: 10. The CDR3 length is 17 residues. Per germline, CDR1 LNHNV and CDR2 YYDKDF (reference sequence). This CDR3 is CATSNTGTGKGNTEAFF. The DNA of the CDR3 is TGTGCCACCAGCAACACCGGGACAGGGAAAGGGAACACTGAAGCTTTCTTT.

This clone was seen only once. The V gene is TRBV5-4, the J gene TRBJ2-2; TRBD1 matches 9 bases. Germline loops: CDR1 SGHNT, CDR2 YYREEE (reference sequence). The CDR3 runs 17 residues. Unmatched junction bases numbered 13, after V lost 3 bases and J lost 7 bases. The CDR3: CASSSKPPGQGRGELFF. In DNA form, the CDR3 reads TGTGCCAGCAGCTCGAAACCTCCGGGACAGGGCCGCGGGGAGCTGTTTTTT.

This rearrangement joins TRBV19 to TRBJ2-1; the match to TRBD1 covers 7 bases. Germline values: CDR1 LNHDA, CDR2 SQIVND (reference sequence). V dropped 4 bases and J dropped 6; count of bases not matched to a gene: 6. CDR3 length: 14 residues. The CDR3 is CASSTQGQINEQFF. CDR3 DNA: TGTGCCAGTAGTACGCAGGGACAGATCAATGAGCAGTTCTTC.

The sample holds one count of this clone. The chain recombines TRBV7-8 with TRBJ2-7, with TRBD1 matching over 7 bases. The CDR3 is 16 amino acids. After removal of 5 bases from V and 2 bases from J, the junction contained 12 bases not matched to a gene. The germline CDR1 and CDR2 sequences are SGHVS and FQNEAQ. In DNA, the CDR3 is TGTGCCAGCAGCCCGCACGGACAGGCCCAACCCTACGAGCAGTACTTC. This sequence encodes CASSPHGQAQPYEQYF. Supplemented by reference TRBV7-8 and TRBJ2-7, the full variable domain reads GAGVSQSPRYKVAKRGQDVALRCDPISGHVSLFWYQQALGQGPEFLTYFQNEAQLDKSGLPSDRFFAERPEGSVSTLKIQRTQQEDSAVYLCASSPHGQAQPYEQYFGPGTRLTVT.